This T cell receptor beta chain originates from a study of T cell responses to AZD1222 COVID-19 vaccine. TCRdb's table, derived via immunoSEQ multiplex PCR, lists solely in-frame clones and lacks some. The sample has some 150,000 clones, less than 95% seen once; the top ten hold roughly 3.1%. The source material was peripheral blood, sampled on day 0 of AZD1222 vaccination. The TCR sequence derives from an adult in good health.

CDR3 region: CASARGPNTGELFF. As DNA, the CDR3 is TGTGCCAGCGCCAGGGGGCCGAACACCGGGGAGCTGTTTTTT. The rearrangement joins TRBV11-3 to TRBJ2-2, with TRBD1 matching 8 bases. CDR1 is SGHNT, CDR2 YENEEA, per germline. The V and J ends lost 8 bases and 0 bases, in that order; junction bases with no gene match: 2. The CDR3 consists of 14 residues.